The sequence of this T cell receptor (beta chain) was determined in a study of shared T cell receptors in the human thymus. This CDR3 has 16 amino acids. Germline V CDR1 and CDR2: SGHTA, FQGNSA. Losses at the gene ends were 8 bases for V and 4 bases for J; bases not matched to a gene: 8. TCRdb's table, derived via immunoSEQ multiplex PCR, lists solely in-frame clones and lacks some. The sample shows approximately 490,000 clones, 70% to 80% of them seen only once. The data were also submitted as part of a second study, on human thymus T cells. From that paper: Corrective surgery for congenital heart defects was being performed on the healthy Finnish infants who were the donors. Corrective cardiac operations yielded the resected thymus tissue. Repertoires from thymus and blood appeared to show biased V and J gene usage. Thymic repertoires overlap heavily among unrelated individuals, related research has reported.

The rearrangement uses TRBV7-2 and TRBJ2-1; 13 bases are a match to TRBD2. The origin of this receptor is a boy younger than two with a congenital heart defect. Sequencing was done on a sample of thymocytes. The CDR3 coding sequence is TGTGCCAGCGGTCCAACTAGCGGGAGGGATTACAATGAGCAGTTCTTC. Amino acids: CASGPTSGRDYNEQFF.